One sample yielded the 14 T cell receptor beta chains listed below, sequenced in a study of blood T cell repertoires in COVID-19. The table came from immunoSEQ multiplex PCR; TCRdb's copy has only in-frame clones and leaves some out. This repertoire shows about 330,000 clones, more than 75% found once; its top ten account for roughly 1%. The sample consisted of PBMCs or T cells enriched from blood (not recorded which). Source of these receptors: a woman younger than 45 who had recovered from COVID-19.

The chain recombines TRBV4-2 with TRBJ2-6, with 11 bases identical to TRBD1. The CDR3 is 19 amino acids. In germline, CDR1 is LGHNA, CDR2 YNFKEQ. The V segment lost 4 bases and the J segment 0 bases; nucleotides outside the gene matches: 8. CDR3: CASSPSGGTGGSGANVLTF. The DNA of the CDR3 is TGTGCCAGCAGCCCTAGTGGGGGGACAGGGGGCTCTGGGGCCAACGTCCTGACTTTC.

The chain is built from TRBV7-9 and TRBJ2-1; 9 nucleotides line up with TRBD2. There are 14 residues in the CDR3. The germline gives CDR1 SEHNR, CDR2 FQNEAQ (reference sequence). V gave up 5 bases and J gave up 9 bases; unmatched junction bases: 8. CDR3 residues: CASSRWTSVFEQFF. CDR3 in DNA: TGTGCCAGCAGCCGATGGACTAGCGTCTTTGAGCAGTTCTTC.

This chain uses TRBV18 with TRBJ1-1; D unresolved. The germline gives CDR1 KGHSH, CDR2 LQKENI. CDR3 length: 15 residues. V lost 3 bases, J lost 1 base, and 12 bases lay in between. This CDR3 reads CASSPPGGRNTEAFF. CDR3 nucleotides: TGTGCCAGCTCACCCCCGGGAGGACGGAACACTGAAGCTTTCTTT.

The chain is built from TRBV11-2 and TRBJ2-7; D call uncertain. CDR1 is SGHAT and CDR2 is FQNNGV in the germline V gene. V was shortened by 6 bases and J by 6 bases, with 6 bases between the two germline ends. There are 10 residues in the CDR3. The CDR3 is CASRGAEQYF. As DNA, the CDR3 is TGTGCCAGCAGGGGCGCCGAGCAGTACTTC.

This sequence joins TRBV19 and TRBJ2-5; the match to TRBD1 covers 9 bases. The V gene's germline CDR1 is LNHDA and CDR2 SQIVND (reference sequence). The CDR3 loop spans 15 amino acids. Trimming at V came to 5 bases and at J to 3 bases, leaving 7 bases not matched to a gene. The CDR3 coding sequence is TGTGCCAGTAGTGCTGACCGGGACAGGGAAGAGACCCAGTACTTC. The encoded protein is CASSADRDREETQYF.

The CDR3 region has the DNA TGTGCCAGCAGCCAATTAGGAGGGGCCTACGAGCAGTACTTC. Translating gives CASSQLGGAYEQYF. The chain joins TRBV16 to TRBJ2-7; a weak D match, TRBD2 (6 bases). The germline CDR1 and CDR2 sequences are KGHSY and FQNENV. The CDR3 covers 14 residues. V lost 1 base and J lost 2, with 9 bases in between.

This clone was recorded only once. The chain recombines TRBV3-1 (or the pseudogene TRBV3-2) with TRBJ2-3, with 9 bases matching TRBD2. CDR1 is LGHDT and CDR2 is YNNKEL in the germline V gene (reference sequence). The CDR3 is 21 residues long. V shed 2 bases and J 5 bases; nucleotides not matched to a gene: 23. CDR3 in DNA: TGTGCCAGCAGCCAAAGCCTGGGCGGGGGGGTCGCGGAAAACACACAAGATACGCAGTATTTT. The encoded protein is CASSQSLGGGVAENTQDTQYF.

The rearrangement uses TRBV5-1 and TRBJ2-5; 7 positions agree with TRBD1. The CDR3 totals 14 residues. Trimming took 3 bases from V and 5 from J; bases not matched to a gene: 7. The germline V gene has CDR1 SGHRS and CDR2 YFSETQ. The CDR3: CASSWQGVGETQYF. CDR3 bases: TGCGCCAGCAGCTGGCAGGGGGTTGGGGAGACCCAGTACTTC.

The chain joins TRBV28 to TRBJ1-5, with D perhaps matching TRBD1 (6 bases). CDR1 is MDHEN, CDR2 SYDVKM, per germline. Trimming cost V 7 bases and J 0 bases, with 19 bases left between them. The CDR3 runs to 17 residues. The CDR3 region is CASTPLGGRGSNQPQHF. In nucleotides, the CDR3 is TGTGCCAGCACCCCCCTGGGGGGGCGAGGTAGCAATCAGCCCCAGCATTTT.

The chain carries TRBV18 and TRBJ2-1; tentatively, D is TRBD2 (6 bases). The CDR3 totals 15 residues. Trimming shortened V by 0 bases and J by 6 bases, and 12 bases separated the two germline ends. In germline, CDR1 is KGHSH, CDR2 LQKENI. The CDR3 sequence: CASSPPGGGINEQFF. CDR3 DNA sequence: TGTGCCAGCTCACCACCGGGAGGAGGGATCAATGAGCAGTTCTTC. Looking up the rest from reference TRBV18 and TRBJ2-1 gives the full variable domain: NAGVMQNPRHLVRRRGQEARLRCSPMKGHSHVYWYRQLPEEGLKFMVYLQKENIIDESGMPKERFSAEFPKEGPSILRIQQVVRGDSAAYFCASSPPGGGINEQFFGPGTRLTVL.

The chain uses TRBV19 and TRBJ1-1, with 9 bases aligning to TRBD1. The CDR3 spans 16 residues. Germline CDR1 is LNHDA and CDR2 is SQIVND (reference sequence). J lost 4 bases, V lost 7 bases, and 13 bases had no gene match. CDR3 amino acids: CASTTGGGYRGTEAFF. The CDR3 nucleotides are TGTGCCAGTACCACAGGGGGCGGTTATAGGGGCACTGAAGCTTTCTTT.

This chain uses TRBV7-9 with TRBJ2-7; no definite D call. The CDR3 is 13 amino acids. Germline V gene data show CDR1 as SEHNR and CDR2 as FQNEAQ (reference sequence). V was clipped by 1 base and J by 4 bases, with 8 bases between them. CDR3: CASSLGSTYEQYF. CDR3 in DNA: TGTGCCAGCAGCTTAGGGTCGACTTACGAGCAGTACTTC.

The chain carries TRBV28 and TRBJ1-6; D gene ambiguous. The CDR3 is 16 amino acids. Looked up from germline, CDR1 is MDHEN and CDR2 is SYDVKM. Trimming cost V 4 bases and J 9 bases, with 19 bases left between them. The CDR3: CASSSPMRERRSPLHF. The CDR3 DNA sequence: TGTGCCAGCAGTTCCCCCATGAGGGAGAGACGTTCACCCCTCCACTTT. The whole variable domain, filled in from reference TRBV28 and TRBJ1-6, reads DVKVTQSSRYLVKRTGEKVFLECVQDMDHENMFWYRQDPGLGLRLIYFSYDVKMKEKGDIPEGYSVSREKKERFSLILESASTNQTSMYLCASSSPMRERRSPLHFGNGTRLTVT.

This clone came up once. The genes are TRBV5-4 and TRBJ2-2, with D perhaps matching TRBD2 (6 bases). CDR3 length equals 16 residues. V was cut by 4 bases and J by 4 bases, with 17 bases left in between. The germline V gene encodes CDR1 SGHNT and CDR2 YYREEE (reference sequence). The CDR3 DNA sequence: TGTGCCAGCAGCCCATACTACGGGAGAAGCACCGGGGAGCTGTTTTTT. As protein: CASSPYYGRSTGELFF. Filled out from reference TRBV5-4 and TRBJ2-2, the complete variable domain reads ETGVTQSPTHLIKTRGQQVTLRCSSQSGHNTVSWYQQALGQGPQFIFQYYREEENGRGNFPPRFSGLQFPNYSSELNVNALELDDSALYLCASSPYYGRSTGELFFGEGSRLTVL.